These 16 T cell receptor beta chains came from one sample sequenced in a study of T cells after yellow fever vaccination. TCRdb called the 5' RACE reads again in MiXCR, with one record for every CDR3 protein. The sample gives some 350,000 distinct CDR3 sequences, 6.2% of which show up once; over 14% is in the top ten. Source: PBMCs, taken 5 days after the yellow fever booster vaccination. The receptors were gathered from a man younger than 45 who received the YFV17D yellow fever vaccine.

This clonotype was seen repeatedly, ten times or more. The chain carries TRBV29-1 and TRBJ2-7, with 7 bases matching TRBD1. The CDR3 is 13 residues long. Looked up from germline, CDR1 is SQVTM and CDR2 is ANQGSEA. V trimming: 4 bases; J trimming: 4 bases; junction bases outside the gene matches: 7. The CDR3 nucleotides are TGCAGCGTTGGACAGGGCACGGTATACGAGCAGTACTTC. It codes for CSVGQGTVYEQYF.

This clonotype has more than one count but fewer than ten. DNA for the CDR3: TGCAGTGCTAGAGAGCCCCCGTTGCAGGGAAGCTACGAGCAGTACTTC. Amino acids: CSAREPPLQGSYEQYF. V is TRBV20-1 and J is TRBJ2-7, with D tentatively TRBD1 (5 bases). In germline, CDR1 is DFQATT, CDR2 SNEGSKA (reference sequence). This CDR3 comprises 16 residues. Deletions cut 0 bases from V and 3 bases from J, with 18 bases between.

This clonotype appeared many times. The chain recombines TRBV15 with TRBJ2-2; 7 nucleotides line up with TRBD2. With V trimmed by 0 bases and J by 4 bases, 8 bases remained unmatched. The CDR3 loop spans 17 amino acids. CDR1 is LNHNV, CDR2 YYDKDF, per germline (reference sequence). The CDR3 region has the DNA TGTGCCACCAGCAGAGATCTCGGGGGGAGTGGCACCGGGGAGCTGTTTTTT. Its protein is CATSRDLGGSGTGELFF.

This clonotype was seen at least ten times. This chain uses TRBV6-5 with TRBJ2-7; D not resolved. V lost 8 bases to trimming and J lost 5 bases, with 10 bases between them. Germline V CDR1 and CDR2: MNHEY, SVGAGI. This CDR3 is built from 11 residues. Here the CDR3 reads CASGTAHEQYF. The CDR3 nucleotides are TGTGCCAGCGGAACGGCCCACGAGCAGTACTTC.

This clonotype was seen a few times. The chain links TRBV18 to TRBJ2-3; 7 positions agree with TRBD2. The CDR3 covers 15 residues. Per germline, CDR1 KGHSH and CDR2 LQKENI. The V segment lost 3 bases and the J segment 5 bases; nucleotides outside the gene matches: 8. The CDR3 DNA is TGTGCCAGCTCACCTTCCGTGATAGCGGGAGATACGCAGTATTTT. It yields the protein CASSPSVIAGDTQYF.

Many counts were recorded for this clonotype. This chain connects TRBV5-1 to TRBJ2-1, with D maybe TRBD1 (5 bases). Per the germline V gene, CDR1 is SGHRS and CDR2 is YFSETQ. This CDR3 region has 16 residues. V was cut by 4 bases and J by 0 bases, with 14 bases left in between. CDR3 bases: TGCGCCAGCAGCCGCACTGGACAAAGCTCCTACAATGAGCAGTTCTTC. Its protein product is CASSRTGQSSYNEQFF.

In this sample, this clonotype turned up a few times. This chain joins TRBV12-3 or TRBV12-4 and TRBJ2-3; a weak D match, TRBD1 (6 bases). Trimming cost V 5 bases and J 4 bases, with 13 bases left between them. The CDR3 covers 14 residues. CDR3 DNA: TGTGCCAGCAGTAGGACAGAAAAGTCAGATACGCAGTATTTT. Translated, it gives CASSRTEKSDTQYF.

In its sample, this clonotype was seen a few times. The V and J genes are TRBV20-1 and TRBJ2-7, with no clear D. The ends were cut back, 3 bases at V and 0 bases at J, with 12 bases in the middle. The CDR3 is 14 residues long. The germline V gene encodes CDR1 DFQATT and CDR2 SNEGSKA (reference sequence). CDR3 coding DNA: TGCAGTGCTAGTGTCGTAAGGAGCTCCTACGAGCAGTACTTC. Amino acids: CSASVVRSSYEQYF.

V is TRBV5-6 and J is TRBJ2-1; no firm D call. V dropped 4 bases and J dropped 8 bases, with 10 bases sitting between them. Per germline, CDR1 SGHDT and CDR2 YYEEEE. This CDR3 region has 12 residues. The DNA of the CDR3 is TGTGCCAGCAGCCTAAAGTCCTATGAGCAGTTCTTC. Translated: CASSLKSYEQFF.

The V gene is TRBV30, the J gene TRBJ2-1; TRBD1 matches 9 bases. Germline V CDR1 and CDR2: GTSNPN, SVGIG (reference sequence). This CDR3 region has 14 residues. Germline trimming cut 5 bases from V and 6 bases from J; bases unmatched to any gene: 8. CDR3 region: CAWSTGGASNEQFF. The CDR3, as DNA: TGTGCCTGGTCGACAGGGGGGGCCTCCAATGAGCAGTTCTTC.

This clonotype came up a few times. The chain carries TRBV7-9 and TRBJ2-1, with D maybe TRBD2 (7 bases). The CDR3 totals 17 residues. Between the trimmed V and J ends, which lost 5 bases and 4 bases, there was a span of 21 bases. CDR1 is SEHNR, CDR2 FQNEAQ, per germline (reference sequence). Here the CDR3 DNA reads TGTGCCAGCAGCCCCCCTGCGACAGGACTAGGGTACAATGAGCAGTTCTTC. It translates to CASSPPATGLGYNEQFF.

This clonotype was picked up a small number of times. For the CDR3, the DNA is TGTGCCAGCAGCCCCTCGGTTACTAGCGGGAGGTATGAGCAGTTCTTC. Amino acids: CASSPSVTSGRYEQFF. V is TRBV12-3 or TRBV12-4 and J is TRBJ2-1; 12 bases line up with TRBD2. The CDR3 is 16 residues long. J gave up 8 bases and V 6 bases, and 11 bases lay outside the gene matches.

V usage is TRBV24-1 and J usage is TRBJ2-1; 7 nucleotides agree with TRBD2. Looked up from germline, CDR1 is KGHDR and CDR2 is SFDVKD. Trimming took 4 bases from V and 7 from J; bases not matched to a gene: 9. This CDR3 is built from 15 residues. The DNA of the CDR3 is TGTGCCACCAGTGACCACGGACTAGGTGGTAATGAGCAGTTCTTC. It encodes CATSDHGLGGNEQFF.

This clonotype has at least ten counts. The chain links TRBV10-3 to TRBJ2-5; no clear D gene. The ends were cut back, 0 bases at V and 3 bases at J, with 2 bases in the middle. This CDR3 region has 12 residues. Germline CDR1 is ENHRY and CDR2 is SYGVKD. CDR3 in DNA: TGTGCCATCAGTGAGTCGGAAGAGACCCAGTACTTC. It translates to CAISESEETQYF.

The rearrangement uses TRBV12-3 or TRBV12-4 and TRBJ2-1; the D call may be TRBD1 or TRBD2 (5 bases each). The V end was cut by 8 bases, the J end by 6 bases, with 29 bases between. The CDR3 length is 18 residues. Here the CDR3 DNA reads TGTGCCAGCTGCCGTGCCGGGACGGCGACGTCGGTCGCCAATGAGCAGTTCTTC. Protein sequence: CASCRAGTATSVANEQFF.

This clonotype was observed a handful of times. V gene TRBV20-1 combines with J gene TRBJ2-3; 10 positions match TRBD2. The trim removed 3 bases at V and 2 bases at J, leaving 5 bases unmatched. CDR3 length equals 15 residues. Germline-derived CDR1 and CDR2 are DFQATT and SNEGSKA (reference sequence). The CDR3 here is CSASRLAGATDTQYF. CDR3 sequence (DNA): TGCAGTGCTAGTAGGCTAGCGGGAGCCACAGATACGCAGTATTTT.